The present T cell receptor (beta chain) was sequenced within a study of shared clonotypes between healthy human individuals. Positively selected for CCR7, the CD45RO-negative cells used as naive CD8 cells excluded terminally differentiated effector memory CD45RA+ cells. Adult Caucasians living in Nashville, Tennessee made up all of the donors. Trimming took 3 bases from V and 6 from J, leaving 15 bases between them. CDR1 and CDR2 from the germline V gene are SGHAT and FQNNGV. This CDR3 is 15 amino acids long. Data came from immunoSEQ multiplex PCR; TCRdb stores just in-frame clones and leaves some out. Found here are some 2.1 million clones, about 95% of them singletons; the top ten hold 0.9% to 1.3%.

This chain connects TRBV11-2 to TRBJ2-1; D tentatively reads TRBD1 or TRBD2 (6 bases each). The sequenced sample consisted of naive CD8+ T cells sorted from blood. This clonotype originated in a man aged 18 to 35 in good health. In DNA form, the CDR3 reads TGTGCCAGCAGCTTCCGGGGGCCGATAGCCAATGAGCAGTTCTTC. Protein: CASSFRGPIANEQFF.